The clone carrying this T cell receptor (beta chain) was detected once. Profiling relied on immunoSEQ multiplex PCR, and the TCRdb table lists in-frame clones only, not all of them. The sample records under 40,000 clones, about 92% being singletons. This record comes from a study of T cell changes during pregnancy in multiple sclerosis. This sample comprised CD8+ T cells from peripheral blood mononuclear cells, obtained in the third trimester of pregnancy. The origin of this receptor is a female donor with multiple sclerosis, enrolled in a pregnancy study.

This CDR3 reads CASSRWDRVKAEGNTIYF. The CDR3 DNA sequence: TGCGCCAGCAGCCGGTGGGACAGGGTAAAGGCGGAGGGAAACACCATATATTTT. This sequence joins TRBV4-1 and TRBJ1-3; 9 positions match TRBD1. The V gene end was trimmed by 4 bases and the J gene end by 4 bases; junction bases not matched to a gene: 14. Per germline, CDR1 MGHRA and CDR2 YSYEKL. The length of the CDR3 is 18 residues.